Sequencing of this T cell receptor (beta chain) was carried out in a study of sequential checkpoint blockade in melanoma. Indicated treatment: randomized to nivolumab then ipilimumab (arm A) or the reverse (arm B). Data came from immunoSEQ multiplex PCR; TCRdb stores just in-frame clones and leaves some out. The profile shows about 38,000 clones, roughly 84% of them singletons. The receptor was isolated from a human donor with melanoma. Material: CD8+ T cells sorted from blood (inferred from file names), obtained from a patient given nivolumab and ipilimumab in sequence.

Here the CDR3 DNA reads TGTGCCAGCCACTGGGGGGACGGGAACACTGAAGCTTTCTTT. Translated, it gives CASHWGDGNTEAFF. J is TRBJ1-1 and V is TRBV19; tentatively, D is TRBD1 (5 bases). Deletions cut 9 bases from V and 1 base from J, with 15 bases between. This CDR3 contains 14 residues. CDR1 is LNHDA and CDR2 is SQIVND in the germline V gene (reference sequence). Combining the CDR3 with reference TRBV19 and TRBJ1-1 gives the whole variable domain DGGITQSPKYLFRKEGQNVTLSCEQNLNHDAMYWYRQDPGQGLRLIYYSQIVNDFQKGDIAEGYSVSREKKESFPLTVTSAQKNPTAFYLCASHWGDGNTEAFFGQGTRLTVV.